This T cell receptor (beta chain) derives from a study of shared clonotypes between healthy human individuals. Findings and limits, study-wide: Only blood samples were collected, and tissue repertoires likely differ. Memory subsets had estimated richness that was generally smaller than that of naive subsets.

Comments on this clone: Its antigen is not known.

Per germline, CDR1 SGHRS and CDR2 YFSETQ. V was cut by 3 bases and J by 2 bases, with 16 bases left in between. CDR3 length equals 16 residues. TCRdb's table, derived via immunoSEQ multiplex PCR, lists solely in-frame clones and lacks some. The sample contains over 850,000 clones, 70% to 80% of which appear only once. The sample taken for sequencing was memory CD4+ T cells from PBMCs. Subset specified: CD45RA-negative fraction. This sequence was found in a young man in good health. Some clones in this sample may be carry-over from other donors' samples. This rearrangement joins TRBV5-1 to TRBJ2-3; possibly TRBD1 for D (5 bases). CDR3 nucleotide sequence: TGCGCCAGCAGCTCCCGACAGTGGGGCGCCACAGATACGCAGTATTTT. Amino acids: CASSSRQWGATDTQYF.